Reported below is one TCR beta chain. The data stem from a study of blood T cell repertoires in COVID-19. Looking at the study overall: Spain, Italy and the United States supplied samples that represented acute and convalescent COVID-19. PBMCs, B-cell-depleted T cells, or T cells were the source of the cDNA or gDNA that made up the material.

In the authors' workflow: Quantification of nucleated cells was approximated via reference gene primer amplification. Libraries were prepared by immunoSEQ multiplex PCR; TCRdb keeps only in-frame clonotypes and omits some of them. V and J calls plus clone size are reproduced from that table; the DNA served to infer D and trimming. The sample records roughly 91,000 clones, 84% being singletons. The sequenced material came from peripheral blood. This TCR came from an older man with active or convalescent COVID-19.

The CDR3 reads CASSQAPRGSTQYF. The DNA of the CDR3 is TGTGCCAGCAGCCAAGCCCCCAGGGGGAGTACGCAGTATTTT. The rearrangement links TRBV7-3 to TRBJ2-3, with 7 bases fitting TRBD1. Germline CDR1 SGHTA, CDR2 FQGTGA. Trimming removed 5 bases from V and 8 bases from J; junction bases left unmatched: 10. The CDR3 consists of 14 residues.